The clone carrying this T cell receptor beta chain was recorded a few times. Its antigen is not known. V was clipped by 4 bases and J by 9 bases; unmatched bases: 12. CDR3 length equals 15 residues. Germline loops: CDR1 MNHEY, CDR2 SVGAGI. This record belongs to a study of post-analysis software for immune sequencing data. Study context: As for disease course, relapsing-remitting, secondary progressive and progressive-relapsing multiple sclerosis were all included. Broader study findings: Controls had significantly higher normalized Chao1 diversity than multiple sclerosis patients. F measure clustering grouped samples strongly by preparation batch. Roughly five TRBV segments, including TRBV5-6, TRBV5-1 and TRBV20-1, were more frequent in patients than controls.

Unique molecular identifiers featured in each of the TCR beta cDNA libraries. Starting from approximately 0.95 to 9.8 million T cells, the study yielded about 500,000 cDNA molecules. One entry per CDR3 protein results from TCRdb running MiXCR on the PCR reads. The sample has hundreds of thousands of distinct CDR3 sequences; 25% to 30% are singletons. This chain links TRBV6-5 with TRBJ2-1; 7 positions match TRBD2. This receptor was taken from a girl between 10 and 17 years old with multiple sclerosis. Material for sequencing was blood. The CDR3 protein is CASSLFRGGASEQFF. CDR3 nucleotides: TGTGCCAGCAGTTTATTTCGGGGAGGGGCGAGTGAGCAGTTCTTC.